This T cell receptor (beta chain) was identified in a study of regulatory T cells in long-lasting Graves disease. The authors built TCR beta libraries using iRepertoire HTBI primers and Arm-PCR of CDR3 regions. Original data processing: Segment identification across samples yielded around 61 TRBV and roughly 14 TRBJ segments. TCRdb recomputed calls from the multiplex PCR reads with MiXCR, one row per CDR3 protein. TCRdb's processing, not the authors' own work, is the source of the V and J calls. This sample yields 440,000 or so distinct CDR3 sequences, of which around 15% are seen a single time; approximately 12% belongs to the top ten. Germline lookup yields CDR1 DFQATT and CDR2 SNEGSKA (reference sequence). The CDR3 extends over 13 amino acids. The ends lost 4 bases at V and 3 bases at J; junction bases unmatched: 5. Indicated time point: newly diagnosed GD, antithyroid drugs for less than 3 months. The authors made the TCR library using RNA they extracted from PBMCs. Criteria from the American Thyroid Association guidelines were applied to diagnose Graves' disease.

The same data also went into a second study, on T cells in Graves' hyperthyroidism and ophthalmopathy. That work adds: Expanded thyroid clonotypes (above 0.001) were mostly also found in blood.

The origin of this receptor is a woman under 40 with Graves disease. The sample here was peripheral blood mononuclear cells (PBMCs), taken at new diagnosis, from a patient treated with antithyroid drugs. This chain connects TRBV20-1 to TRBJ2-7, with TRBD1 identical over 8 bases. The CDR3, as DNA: TGCAGTGCTAAACAGGGGGGACTCTACGAGCAGTACTTC. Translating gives CSAKQGGLYEQYF.